One sample yielded the 26 T cell receptor beta chains listed below, sequenced in a study of a mutant IDH1 vaccine in newly diagnosed glioma (dated by TCRdb to the early 2020s). The library relied on the immunoSEQ multiplex PCR assay. The table comes from immuneACCESS by way of TCRdb, which keeps in-frame sequences with V and J called. Part of the clones is missing from these tables; in studies checked, under half for an unresolved V gene and the rest for unknown reasons. Here the sample has 90,000 to 95,000 clones; approximately 83% occur a single time. Jointly, the top ten make up 6% to 9.5% of the sample. Sample time point, as interpreted from the label and publication: baseline, week 1 (first vaccination visit). The meaning of the sample's treatment or condition label: pre-vaccination baseline after standard-of-care therapy. The sequences come from PBMCs, collected from a glioma patient treated with radiotherapy, temozolomide or both. Receptors originate from a woman aged 45-65 years with glioma.

The V call is TRBV18, the J call TRBJ1-1, with 9 bases lining up with TRBD1. The V gene's germline CDR1 is KGHSH and CDR2 LQKENI. Trimming took 3 bases from V and 3 from J; bases not matched to a gene: 5. This CDR3 comprises 15 residues. The CDR3 region has the DNA TGTGCCAGCTCACCGCTAGACAGGGGGGACACTGAAGCTTTCTTT. It specifies CASSPLDRGDTEAFF. Full variable domain (outside the CDR3, taken from reference TRBV18 and TRBJ1-1): NAGVMQNPRHLVRRRGQEARLRCSPMKGHSHVYWYRQLPEEGLKFMVYLQKENIIDESGMPKERFSAEFPKEGPSILRIQQVVRGDSAAYFCASSPLDRGDTEAFFGQGTRLTVV.

J is TRBJ2-7 and V is TRBV6-1; D is uncertain. With 4 bases removed from V and 0 bases from J, the gap between germline ends came to 10 bases. Looked up from germline, CDR1 is MNHNS and CDR2 is SASEGT. The CDR3 runs to 14 residues. The CDR3, as DNA: TGTGCCAGCAGTGGGGAATCTACCTCCTACGAGCAGTACTTC. Amino acids: CASSGESTSYEQYF.

The chain recombines TRBV6-5 with TRBJ2-5; D is unclear. Germline V gives CDR1 MNHEY, CDR2 SVGAGI. The CDR3 loop spans 13 amino acids. Trimming removed 8 bases from V and 3 bases from J, with 13 bases in between. The CDR3: CASSPVRKETQYF. In nucleotides, the CDR3 is TGTGCCAGCTCTCCCGTAAGAAAAGAGACCCAGTACTTC.

The rearrangement links TRBV28 to TRBJ1-2, with D maybe TRBD1 (6 bases). V shed 7 bases and J shed 5 bases, with 14 bases lying between them. Germline CDR1 MDHEN, CDR2 SYDVKM. This CDR3 comprises 13 residues. CDR3 sequence: CASNGQGKYGYTF. DNA for the CDR3: TGTGCCAGCAATGGGCAGGGGAAGTATGGCTACACCTTC.

V and J are TRBV7-8 and TRBJ1-3; D may be TRBD1 (6 bases). The CDR3 totals 15 residues. In germline, CDR1 is SGHVS, CDR2 FQNEAQ. Trimming cost V 7 bases and J 4 bases, with 17 bases left between them. The CDR3 region has the DNA TGTGCCAGCACCCTGGGCACAGGGACAGGAAACACCATATATTTT. This gives the protein CASTLGTGTGNTIYF.

This chain uses TRBV9 with TRBJ2-6; 13 bases are shared with TRBD2. J was trimmed by 2 bases and V by 0 bases; bases with no gene match: 5. The germline gives CDR1 SGDLS, CDR2 YYNGEE. The CDR3 is made up of 19 amino acids. The CDR3 protein is CASSVARLAGGTGANVLTF. The CDR3 nucleotides read TGTGCCAGCAGCGTAGCAAGACTAGCGGGGGGAACTGGGGCCAACGTCCTGACTTTC.

V gene TRBV30 combines with J gene TRBJ1-1; D is undetermined. This CDR3 spans 11 amino acids. Per germline, CDR1 GTSNPN and CDR2 SVGIG (reference sequence). The V end was cut by 5 bases, the J end by 1 base, with 5 bases between. The chain's CDR3 is CAWGENTEAFF. The DNA of the CDR3 is TGTGCCTGGGGAGAGAACACTGAAGCTTTCTTT.

V and J are TRBV2 and TRBJ2-3; a weak D match, TRBD1 (6 bases). The CDR3 length is 13 residues. In germline, CDR1 is SNHLY, CDR2 FYNNEI. V shed 1 base and J shed 13 bases, with 15 bases lying between them. For the CDR3, the DNA is TGTGCCAGCAGTGAAGAGCAACAGGGAAGGGAGTATTTT. Translating it yields CASSEEQQGREYF.

The genes are TRBV5-1 and TRBJ1-6; weak D call: TRBD1 (6 bases). This CDR3 is built from 14 residues. Germline CDR1 and CDR2: SGHRS and YFSETQ. The V end lost 4 bases, the J end lost 10 bases, and 15 bases lay between the germline ends. The CDR3 loop is CASSVGHLESPLHF. The CDR3 region has the DNA TGCGCCAGCAGCGTGGGACACCTGGAGTCACCCCTCCACTTT. Full variable domain (missing parts from reference TRBV5-1 and TRBJ1-6): KAGVTQTPRYLIKTRGQQVTLSCSPISGHRSVSWYQQTPGQGLQFLFEYFSETQRNKGNFPGRFSGRQFSNSRSEMNVSTLELGDSALYLCASSVGHLESPLHFGNGTRLTVT.

The genes are TRBV2 and TRBJ2-7; tentatively, D is TRBD2 (5 bases). Trimming left V 8 bases short and J 0 bases short, with 8 bases between. CDR1 and CDR2 (germline): SNHLY, FYNNEI. CDR3 length equals 12 residues. Here the CDR3 reads CASRGDSYEQYF. The CDR3 DNA follows: TGTGCCAGCCGGGGTGACTCCTACGAGCAGTACTTC.

The J gene is TRBJ1-2, the V gene TRBV15, with no clear D. The V end lost 5 bases, the J end lost 1 base, and 11 bases lay between the germline ends. Germline assignment: CDR1 LNHNV and CDR2 YYDKDF (reference sequence). The CDR3 has 14 residues. DNA for the CDR3: TGTGCCACCAGCGTCGTGGTTGGTAACTATGGCTACACCTTC. Encoded protein: CATSVVVGNYGYTF.

The rearrangement links TRBV5-1 to TRBJ1-1; no clear D. V lost 1 base to trimming and J lost 1 base, with 11 bases between them. The CDR3 is made up of 15 amino acids. Germline V gene data show CDR1 as SGHRS and CDR2 as YFSETQ. CDR3 loop: CASSLNSMGNTEAFF. Written as DNA, the CDR3 is TGCGCCAGCAGCTTGAACAGTATGGGGAACACTGAAGCTTTCTTT.

The chain has TRBV28 and TRBJ1-2; D is unclear. The CDR3 covers 14 residues. Trimming cost V 2 bases and J 4 bases, with 11 bases left between them. The germline gives CDR1 MDHEN, CDR2 SYDVKM. The DNA of the CDR3 is TGTGCCAGCAGTTTAATTGTAACAGTCTATGGCTACACCTTC. Translating it yields CASSLIVTVYGYTF.

V is TRBV27 and J is TRBJ1-2; the D gene is possibly TRBD1 (5 bases). The CDR3 sequence is 15 residues long. The V end lost 8 bases, the J end lost 5 bases, and 21 bases lay between the germline ends. Germline V CDR1 and CDR2: MNHEY, SMNVEV (reference sequence). The CDR3 DNA sequence: TGTGCCAGCGGAACCATGGGGCGCCGGGGGTATGGCTACACCTTC. Protein product: CASGTMGRRGYGYTF.

The rearrangement links TRBV5-5 to TRBJ2-1; 9 nucleotides match TRBD2. Germline CDR1 reads SGHKS; CDR2 reads YYEKEE (reference sequence). The ends lost 4 bases at V and 7 bases at J; junction bases unmatched: 12. This CDR3 region has 16 residues. CDR3 in DNA: TGTGCCAGCAGCGCCTCTTGGCGGGGGGGCGTAAATGAGCAGTTCTTC. It codes for CASSASWRGGVNEQFF.

This chain connects TRBV6-5 to TRBJ1-5; no clear D. Trimming left V 9 bases short and J 2 bases short, with 14 bases between. Germline CDR1 is MNHEY and CDR2 is SVGAGI. This CDR3 spans 14 amino acids. CDR3 in amino acids: CASMRTGGNQPQHF. CDR3 sequence (DNA): TGTGCCAGTATGCGGACCGGCGGCAATCAGCCCCAGCATTTT.

The CDR3 reads CASSAGTNTGELFF. CDR3 DNA sequence: TGTGCCAGTAGTGCAGGGACGAACACCGGGGAGCTGTTTTTT. The V and J genes are TRBV18 and TRBJ2-2; possible D gene TRBD1, 5 bases. The CDR3 has 14 amino acids. Germline CDR1 and CDR2: KGHSH and LQKENI. The germline V and J ends were trimmed by 9 bases and 0 bases, with 11 bases remaining between them.

In this sample, this clone turned up once. The chain employs TRBV4-1 and TRBJ1-1, with 8 bases fitting TRBD1. Trimming removed 2 bases from V and 5 bases from J; junction bases left unmatched: 4. CDR3 size: 14 residues. Germline V CDR1 and CDR2: MGHRA, YSYEKL. The CDR3 sequence: CASSQQGARTEAFF. Here the CDR3 DNA reads TGCGCCAGCAGCCAACAGGGGGCACGAACTGAAGCTTTCTTT.

V usage is TRBV4-1 and J usage is TRBJ2-2, with D uncertain. The CDR3 spans 16 residues. V was pared by 4 bases and J by 5 bases, with 17 bases between. The germline CDR1 and CDR2 sequences are MGHRA and YSYEKL. CDR3 DNA: TGCGCCAGCAGCCCGTTGGAGACCTTAGGAACCGGGGAGCTGTTTTTT. This gives the protein CASSPLETLGTGELFF.

Only one count was recorded for this clone. The CDR3 DNA reads TGTGCCAGCAGACCCTCCGGACCCAGGGAGCTGTTTTTT. Translating it yields CASRPSGPRELFF. The chain has TRBV7-8 and TRBJ2-2, with no clear D. This CDR3 has 13 residues. Deletions cut 6 bases from V and 9 bases from J, with 14 bases between. In germline, CDR1 is SGHVS, CDR2 FQNEAQ.

This chain links TRBV28 with TRBJ1-4; 11 positions match TRBD1. The CDR3 length is 16 residues. Germline V gene data show CDR1 as MDHEN and CDR2 as SYDVKM. V was clipped by 6 bases and J by 8 bases; unmatched bases: 11. CDR3 region: CASRRLPGQGGEKLFF. In DNA, the CDR3 is TGTGCCAGCAGACGTTTACCGGGACAGGGGGGCGAAAAACTGTTTTTT.

The rearrangement joins TRBV29-1 to TRBJ1-1, with a possible D match to TRBD1 (5 bases). Germline lookup yields CDR1 SQVTM and CDR2 ANQGSEA. Between the trimmed V and J ends, which lost 3 bases and 12 bases, there was a span of 20 bases. This CDR3 comprises 13 residues. The CDR3 DNA reads TGCAGCGTTGATAATATGATCGGGACGGCGCCTTTCTTT. Translation: CSVDNMIGTAPFF.

The chain carries TRBV5-1 and TRBJ1-6, with D unclear. The CDR3 extends over 15 amino acids. Between the trimmed V and J ends, which lost 1 base and 14 bases, there was a span of 19 bases. Germline V lookup: CDR1 SGHRS, CDR2 YFSETQ. The CDR3 loop is CASSLRAEGGSALHF. The CDR3 DNA reads as TGCGCCAGCAGCTTGCGGGCCGAAGGAGGTTCGGCCCTCCACTTT.

The gene calls are TRBV29-1 and TRBJ1-4; maybe TRBD1 (5 bases). This CDR3 comprises 11 residues. Germline CDR1 is SQVTM and CDR2 is ANQGSEA. V was clipped by 6 bases and J by 7 bases, with 9 bases between them. In nucleotides, the CDR3 is TGCAGCGTGGGGGGTGGTGAAAAACTGTTTTTT. Protein product: CSVGGGEKLFF. The full variable domain, with the rest looked up from reference TRBV29-1 and TRBJ1-4, is SAVISQKPSRDICQRGTSLTIQCQVDSQVTMMFWYRQQPGQSLTLIATANQGSEATYESGFVIDKFPISRPNLTFSTLTVSNMSPEDSSIYLCSVGGGEKLFFGSGTQLSVL.

V gene TRBV28 combines with J gene TRBJ1-2; maybe TRBD1 (5 bases). Germline V gene data show CDR1 as MDHEN and CDR2 as SYDVKM. The CDR3 consists of 13 residues. With 6 bases removed from V and 4 bases from J, the gap between germline ends came to 12 bases. CDR3 nucleotide sequence: TGTGCCAGCAGACGCGACAGTGCCTATGGCTACACCTTC. Its protein product is CASRRDSAYGYTF.

The chain recombines TRBV9 with TRBJ1-4, with a weak D call TRBD1 (5 bases). V was shortened by 0 bases and J by 5 bases, with 14 bases between the two germline ends. Germline CDR1 is SGDLS and CDR2 is YYNGEE. The CDR3 runs to 16 residues. DNA of the CDR3: TGTGCCAGCAGCGTAGACTTTGGGACGGCGAATGAAAAACTGTTTTTT. Protein product: CASSVDFGTANEKLFF.